In its sample, the clone carrying this TCR beta chain was seen once. The antigen is not known. These data come from a study of shared clonotypes between healthy human individuals. Assay runs were performed at deep level. Clones were read by immunoSEQ multiplex PCR, and TCRdb kept only the in-frame ones, dropping some. The sample comprises more than 2 million clones, about 94% of which are singletons, and around 0.13% rests with the top ten. Study-level findings and limits: Generation probabilities were higher for clonotypes shared across all four sorted-subset donors than for unshared ones. Sorted-subset sequencing was shown by rarefaction to be incomplete despite large depth.

Germline CDR1 and CDR2: MNHEY and SMNVEV (reference sequence). The CDR3 spans 15 residues. Trimming cost V 4 bases and J 7 bases; bases outside gene matches: 12. This receptor was obtained from a man aged 18 to 30 in good health. The sequencing sample was made of naive CD4+ T cells sorted from blood. Noted subset: CD45RA+ positively selected. This rearrangement joins TRBV27 to TRBJ2-7; 8 positions agree with TRBD1. CDR3 sequence (DNA): TGTGCCAGCAGTTCCGGACAGGCTAACAGGGGGGAGCAGTACTTC. Translating gives CASSSGQANRGEQYF.